The entry below describes one T cell receptor (beta chain). These data originate in a study of blood T cell repertoires in COVID-19. Study context: Italy, Spain and the United States were the sources of the convalescent and acute COVID-19 samples.

The germline V gene encodes CDR1 MDHEN and CDR2 SYDVKM. V lost 3 bases to trimming and J lost 2 bases, with 14 bases between them. This CDR3 comprises 15 residues. Here immunoSEQ multiplex PCR was the method, and the copy in TCRdb shows in-frame clones only, minus some. The sample includes 25,000 to 35,000 clones, 85% to 90% of them seen just once. The sample was peripheral blood. This sequence joins TRBV28 and TRBJ2-7; D call uncertain. This receptor was identified in a human donor in a cohort sampled during active COVID-19. DNA for the CDR3: TGTGCCAGCAGTTTCTCTCGCAGCGCTACCTACGAGCAGTACTTC. Translating gives CASSFSRSATYEQYF.